This TCR beta chain was identified during a study of cytomegalovirus exposure and HLA in healthy donors. Overall study findings and caveats: In an earlier analysis, productive rearrangement rates for most beta V segments clustered near 87% or 30%. Later analysis identified around 15,000 TCR beta sequences associated with HLA alleles, using a false discovery rate threshold of 0.05.

Per the germline V gene, CDR1 is MNHEY and CDR2 is SVGAGI. This CDR3 region has 15 residues. V lost 5 bases, J lost 6 bases, and 8 bases stayed unmatched. Points on this clone: As yet, its antigen is unknown.

13 Jbeta primers and 60 Vbeta primers were used for the PCR. Generated by immunoSEQ multiplex PCR, the TCRdb table keeps only in-frame clones and is missing some. Among under 150,000 clones listed, more than 80% were seen once. The sample taken for sequencing was PBMCs. This rearrangement joins TRBV6-5 to TRBJ2-1; 9 bases agree with TRBD2. This clonotype was obtained from a male donor in good health and CMV-seronegative. CDR3 nucleotide sequence: TGTGCCAGCAGTGTCATAGCGGGAGAGGGCAATGAGCAGTTCTTC. Translation gives CASSVIAGEGNEQFF.